This T cell receptor (beta chain) is drawn from a study of T cells after posttransplantation cyclophosphamide. Cells defined as naive were viable CD3+CD4+ or CD3+CD8+ and CCR7+CD45RA+CD45RO-CD95-CD27+CD28+. The related graft donor's blood sample was taken on the day of bone marrow donation. The assay was immunoSEQ multiplex PCR, and TCRdb's table has in-frame clones only and misses some. The sample carries fewer than 40,000 clones, 75% to 95% recorded once. Remarks on this clone: What it binds is unknown.

The CDR3 is made up of 15 amino acids. Looked up from germline, CDR1 is SGHRS and CDR2 is YFSETQ. The ends were cut back, 3 bases at V and 2 bases at J, with 14 bases in the middle. Overall study results and limits: Recipient CMV seropositivity and CMV reactivation strongly tracked TRB clonality. Later blood repertoires were often dominated by clones from the donor CD8+ memory compartment. TRB overlap between skin or GI tissue T cells and blood was limited.

The sample comprised naive CD4+ T cells sorted from PBMCs. This chain links TRBV5-1 with TRBJ1-2; D uncertain. The source of this sequence is an older woman in good health, CMV-negative, and a related stem cell transplant donor. The CDR3: CASSSAGGMNYGYTF. CDR3 DNA: TGCGCCAGCAGCTCCGCCGGAGGGATGAACTATGGCTACACCTTC. The whole variable domain, filled in from reference TRBV5-1 and TRBJ1-2, reads KAGVTQTPRYLIKTRGQQVTLSCSPISGHRSVSWYQQTPGQGLQFLFEYFSETQRNKGNFPGRFSGRQFSNSRSEMNVSTLELGDSALYLCASSSAGGMNYGYTFGSGTRLTVV.